The T cell receptor beta chain under discussion was sequenced for a study of blood T cell repertoires in COVID-19. Study at large: PBMCs, B-cell-depleted T cells, or T cells provided the cDNA or gDNA that made up the material.

This CDR3 spans 13 amino acids. With V trimmed by 4 bases and J by 4 bases, 4 bases remained unmatched. Germline lookup yields CDR1 MNHEY and CDR2 SVGAGI. The assay was immunoSEQ multiplex PCR, and TCRdb's table has in-frame clones only and misses some. Altogether 60,000 to 75,000 clones are present, 88% being singletons, with the ten largest covering over 4.5%. The sample consisted of peripheral blood. The chain combines TRBV6-5 with TRBJ2-7; 7 nucleotides agree with TRBD1. The receptor comes from a human donor in a cohort sampled during active COVID-19. The CDR3 region is CASSWTGQYEQYF. In nucleotides, the CDR3 is TGTGCCAGCAGTTGGACAGGCCAGTACGAGCAGTACTTC.